Below are 5 T cell receptor beta chains sequenced from a single sample in a study of T cell repertoires in cytomegalovirus infection. No antigen has been identified for these receptors. TCRdb analysed the reads with MiXCR anew, one entry per CDR3 protein. This table has about 500,000 distinct CDR3 sequences, 25% to 35% appearing once. Sequenced material: cultured PBMCs, taken from culture after CMV antigen stimulation. The receptors stem from a human donor in good health (CMV status not recorded). Some clones in this sample may be carry-over from other donors' samples.

The rearrangement uses TRBV10-1 and TRBJ1-3; D is perhaps TRBD1 (5 bases). Germline lookup yields CDR1 WNHNN and CDR2 SYGVQD (reference sequence). Between the trimmed V and J ends, which lost 3 bases and 0 bases, there was a span of 6 bases. This CDR3 has 14 amino acids. CDR3 sequence: CASSEGVSGNTIYF. The CDR3, as DNA: TGCGCCAGCAGTGAAGGGGTCTCTGGAAACACCATATATTTT.

The genes are TRBV2 and TRBJ2-1, with 7 positions matching TRBD2. The junction had 5 bases not matched to a gene; V was cut back by 7 bases and J by 5 bases. This CDR3 region has 13 residues. Germline loops: CDR1 SNHLY, CDR2 FYNNEI. Written as DNA, the CDR3 is TGTGCCAGCAAATCTAGCGGAGACAATGAGCAGTTCTTC. It is translated as CASKSSGDNEQFF. Complete variable domain (other parts from reference TRBV2 and TRBJ2-1): EPEVTQTPSHQVTQMGQEVILRCVPISNHLYFYWYRQILGQKVEFLVSFYNNEISEKSEIFDDQFSVERPDGSNFTLKIRSTKLEDSAMYFCASKSSGDNEQFFGPGTRLTVL.

The J gene is TRBJ1-1, the V gene TRBV7-3; a possible D gene is TRBD1 (6 bases). This CDR3 is 15 amino acids long. The germline gives CDR1 SGHTA, CDR2 FQGTGA. V lost 4 bases and J 1 base, leaving 13 bases between the germline ends. DNA for the CDR3: TGTGCCAGCAGCTGGTCAGGGGACACGAACACTGAAGCTTTCTTT. Its protein is CASSWSGDTNTEAFF. Full variable domain (remainder filled in from reference TRBV7-3 and TRBJ1-1): GAGVSQTPSNKVTEKGKYVELRCDPISGHTALYWYRQSLGQGPEFLIYFQGTGAADDSGLPNDRFFAVRPEGSVSTLKIQRTERGDSAVYLCASSWSGDTNTEAFFGQGTRLTVV.

The chain is built from TRBV6-2 or TRBV6-3 and TRBJ2-7; 11 bases fit TRBD2. This CDR3 is 16 amino acids long. After removal of 6 bases from V and 3 bases from J, the junction contained 10 bases not matched to a gene. Germline CDR1 is MNHEY and CDR2 is SVGEGT. The CDR3 protein is CASRSYGTSGIYEQYV. In DNA form, the CDR3 reads TGTGCCAGCAGATCTTACGGGACTAGCGGTATCTACGAGCAGTACGTC.

The count of this clonotype is one. V and J are TRBV12-3 or TRBV12-4 and TRBJ1-5; D gene unclear. Between the trimmed V and J ends, which lost 2 bases and 7 bases, there was a span of 9 bases. The CDR3 runs 13 residues. In DNA, the CDR3 is TGTGCCAGCAGTTTACGGGAGGGACAGCCCCAGCATTTT. Amino acids: CASSLREGQPQHF.